One and the same sample provided the 17 T cell receptor beta chains below, sequenced in a study of vaccination and CD4 T cells after COVID-19. Sequence data for DNA of cultured CD4+ T cells were generated by the Oncomine TCR Beta short-read assay. Each CDR3 protein is one row after TCRdb ran MiXCR on the PCR reads. Found here are fewer than 12,000 distinct CDR3 sequences, around two fifths of them singletons; the top ten hold 20% to 25%. Treatment given: roughly ten-day PBMC culture with coronavirus spike peptide pools or control peptides (ViraFEST assay). These receptors are not linked to any known antigen. Sequencing used CD4+ T cells from blood, cultured in vitro. The receptors shown here come from a human donor who had recovered from COVID-19.

The chain recombines TRBV6-1 with TRBJ2-1, with 11 bases identical to TRBD2. V lost 3 bases, J lost 6 bases, and 7 bases stayed unmatched. The CDR3 is 16 residues long. The germline gives CDR1 MNHNS, CDR2 SASEGT. CDR3 residues: CASSDRSGGAFNEQFF. The CDR3 nucleotides read TGTGCCAGCAGTGATCGTAGCGGGGGGGCCTTCAATGAGCAGTTCTTC.

The rearrangement uses TRBV5-1 and TRBJ1-5, with D hard to call. The CDR3 contains 14 residues. Germline-derived CDR1 and CDR2 are SGHRS and YFSETQ. V was clipped by 1 base and J by 5 bases, with 10 bases between them. CDR3 in DNA: TGCGCCAGCAGCTTGTTCAGGCCCCATCAGCCCCAGCATTTT. Amino acid sequence: CASSLFRPHQPQHF.

The chain employs TRBV10-1 and TRBJ1-6; no definite D call. CDR1 WNHNN and CDR2 SYGVQD come from the germline V gene (reference sequence). V was cut by 0 bases and J by 7 bases, with 7 bases left in between. The CDR3 is 14 residues long. The CDR3 loop is CASSESVRNSPLHF. CDR3 sequence (DNA): TGCGCCAGCAGTGAGTCGGTCCGGAATTCACCCCTCCACTTT.

This chain joins TRBV7-9 and TRBJ1-5; D not certain. V shed 3 bases and J shed 2 bases, with 14 bases lying between them. The CDR3 has 16 amino acids. Germline V gives CDR1 SEHNR, CDR2 FQNEAQ (reference sequence). CDR3 nucleotides: TGTGCCAGCAGCTTCTCCCGGGGATCGGGCAATCAGCCCCAGCATTTT. Protein: CASSFSRGSGNQPQHF.

The chain carries TRBV7-9 and TRBJ1-5; D remains unclear. The V and J ends lost 3 bases and 7 bases respectively, with 13 bases between them. CDR1 is SEHNR, CDR2 FQNEAQ, per germline (reference sequence). The CDR3 is made up of 14 amino acids. DNA for the CDR3: TGTGCCAGCAGCTTGGAAAGGGTTGGCCAGCCCCAGCATTTT. It is translated as CASSLERVGQPQHF.

This clonotype was detected a few times. The gene calls are TRBV6-1 and TRBJ1-5, with D possibly matching TRBD1 (5 bases). The CDR3 runs to 16 residues. Per the germline V gene, CDR1 is MNHNS and CDR2 is SASEGT. V was trimmed by 4 bases and J by 6 bases, leaving 19 bases between them. DNA for the CDR3: TGTGCCAGCAGTGGACCGGGGGTGACAGTTTTTCAGCCCCAGCATTTT. Amino acid sequence: CASSGPGVTVFQPQHF.

This chain links TRBV6-1 with TRBJ2-1; no clear D. CDR1 MNHNS and CDR2 SASEGT come from the germline V gene. This CDR3 is 15 amino acids long. Trimming pared 4 bases from V and 3 bases from J, leaving 13 bases between. The CDR3, as DNA: TGTGCCAGCAGTGCCCTCCGTACAGACTACAATGAGCAGTTCTTC. The encoded protein is CASSALRTDYNEQFF.

This clonotype was seen only a few times. The genes are TRBV6-1 and TRBJ2-7; D is unresolved. The CDR3 extends over 14 amino acids. Germline V gene data show CDR1 as MNHNS and CDR2 as SASEGT. Trimming removed 2 bases from V and 3 bases from J, with 11 bases in between. This CDR3 is CASSELLQFYEQYF. As DNA, the CDR3 is TGTGCCAGCAGTGAACTTCTACAGTTCTACGAGCAGTACTTC.

The chain carries TRBV5-4 and TRBJ1-2; D ambiguous. Germline values: CDR1 SGHNT, CDR2 YYREEE (reference sequence). V was shortened by 0 bases and J by 6 bases, with 18 bases between the two germline ends. The length of the CDR3 is 16 residues. The CDR3 DNA reads as TGTGCCAGCAGCTTGGCCGTAAGAGGCGGAGGGCATGGCTACACCTTC. It codes for CASSLAVRGGGHGYTF. The whole variable domain, remainder taken from reference TRBV5-4 and TRBJ1-2, is ETGVTQSPTHLIKTRGQQVTLRCSSQSGHNTVSWYQQALGQGPQFIFQYYREEENGRGNFPPRFSGLQFPNYSSELNVNALELDDSALYLCASSLAVRGGGHGYTFGSGTRLTVV.

There are a few counts of this clonotype. This sequence joins TRBV7-2 and TRBJ2-7, with TRBD2 identical over 8 bases. This CDR3 is built from 16 residues. The J segment lost 1 base and the V segment lost 1 base, leaving 6 bases of the junction unmatched. Germline assignment: CDR1 SGHTA and CDR2 FQGNSA. Here the CDR3 reads CASSLVTGGASYEQYF. Written as DNA, the CDR3 is TGTGCCAGCAGCTTAGTTACGGGGGGGGCTTCCTACGAGCAGTACTTC.

The rearrangement uses TRBV30 and TRBJ1-5; 8 bases map to TRBD1. Germline values: CDR1 GTSNPN, CDR2 SVGIG (reference sequence). The CDR3 runs to 15 residues. The junction had 12 bases not matched to a gene; V was cut back by 5 bases and J by 6 bases. CDR3 loop: CAWGTGQGDGQPQHF. In DNA, the CDR3 is TGTGCCTGGGGGACCGGACAGGGAGACGGTCAGCCCCAGCATTTT.

The rearrangement links TRBV7-9 to TRBJ1-3, with 9 positions matching TRBD1. Germline assignment: CDR1 SEHNR and CDR2 FQNEAQ (reference sequence). CDR3 length: 16 residues. J lost 3 bases, V lost 5 bases, and 8 bases had no gene match. In DNA form, the CDR3 reads TGTGCCAGCAGCCCGACAGGGGGGATCTATGGAAACACCATATATTTT. As protein: CASSPTGGIYGNTIYF.

The chain links TRBV23-1 to TRBJ2-7; TRBD2 agrees at 7 bases. TRBV23-1 is given ORF status, its function remaining uncertain. The CDR3 runs to 14 residues. The V and J ends lost 6 bases and 1 base, in that order; junction bases with no gene match: 6. The CDR3 reads CASSPREGSYEQYF. The CDR3 bases are TGCGCCAGCAGCCCCAGGGAGGGGTCCTACGAGCAGTACTTC.

The rearrangement links TRBV4-1 to TRBJ2-5; a weak D match, TRBD2 (6 bases). The germline gives CDR1 MGHRA, CDR2 YSYEKL. With 4 bases removed from V and 2 bases from J, the gap between germline ends came to 14 bases. This CDR3 is 15 amino acids long. Here the CDR3 DNA reads TGCGCCAGCAGCCTCACGGGGGTTCCTCAAGAGACCCAGTACTTC. Its translation: CASSLTGVPQETQYF.

V gene TRBV7-2 combines with J gene TRBJ2-3, with D possibly matching TRBD2 (7 bases). CDR1 is SGHTA and CDR2 is FQGNSA in the germline V gene. The V and J ends lost 1 base and 5 bases respectively, with 13 bases between them. The CDR3 contains 15 residues. CDR3 residues: CASSLEGGGRDTQYF. CDR3 DNA sequence: TGTGCCAGCAGCTTAGAGGGGGGGGGTCGAGATACGCAGTATTTT.

The chain joins TRBV21-1 to TRBJ1-1; TRBD1 is the table's D call and was not checked against the DNA. TRBV21-1 is shown as a pseudogene. This CDR3 is built from 18 residues. The CDR3 reads CASSKAGQGVDENTEAFF. CDR3 in DNA: TGTGCCAGCAGCAAAGCGGGACAGGGGGTTGACGAGAACACTGAAGCTTTCTTT.

The rearrangement links TRBV30 to TRBJ1-6, with TRBD1 matching over 7 bases. This CDR3 has 14 amino acids. V lost 3 bases to trimming and J lost 9 bases; unmatched junction nucleotides: 8. The V gene's germline CDR1 is GTSNPN and CDR2 SVGIG (reference sequence). The CDR3 nucleotides read TGTGCCTGGAGGCCAGGGGGGGAAGGTTCACCCCTCCACTTT. This codes for CAWRPGGEGSPLHF.